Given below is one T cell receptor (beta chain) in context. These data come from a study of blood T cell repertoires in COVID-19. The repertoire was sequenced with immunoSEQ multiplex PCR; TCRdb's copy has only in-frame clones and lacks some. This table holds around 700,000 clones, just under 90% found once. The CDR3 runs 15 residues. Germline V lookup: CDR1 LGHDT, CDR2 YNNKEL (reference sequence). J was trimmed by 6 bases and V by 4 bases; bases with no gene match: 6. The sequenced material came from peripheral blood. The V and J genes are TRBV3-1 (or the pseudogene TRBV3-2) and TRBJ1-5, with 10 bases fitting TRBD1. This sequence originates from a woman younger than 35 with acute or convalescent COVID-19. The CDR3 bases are TGTGCCAGCAGCCCTGGGACAGGGGTAGTTCAGCCCCAGCATTTT. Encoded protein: CASSPGTGVVQPQHF.